This T cell receptor (beta chain) was identified during a study of regulatory T cells in long-lasting Graves disease. This CDR3 comprises 13 residues. The germline V gene encodes CDR1 DFQATT and CDR2 SNEGSKA (reference sequence). V was clipped by 1 base and J by 6 bases, with 9 bases between them. Time point denoted: persistent/refractory GD, antithyroid drugs over 5 years with positive TRAb. PBMC-derived RNA was used for the TCR library. Patients with Graves' disease were diagnosed by American Thyroid Association guidelines. Libraries of TCR beta came from iRepertoire HTBI primers plus Arm-PCR of CDR3 regions. From the multiplex PCR reads, TCRdb called clonotypes with MiXCR, one entry per CDR3 protein. The sample shows 400,000 to 500,000 distinct CDR3 sequences, around 21% of them seen only once.

The chain couples TRBV20-1 to TRBJ2-2; D is perhaps TRBD2 (5 bases). The specimen comprised peripheral blood mononuclear cells (PBMCs), sampled when the disease was refractory, from a patient treated with antithyroid drugs. This clonotype was obtained from a female donor with Graves disease. CDR3 coding DNA: TGCAGTGCTAGAGGGGCTAGCTCCGGGGAGCTGTTTTTT. Translated, it gives CSARGASSGELFF.